What follows is one TCR beta chain and its context. Its antigen is undetermined. The treatment is: approximately nine-day PBMC culture with coronavirus spike peptide pools or control peptides (ViraFEST assay). With the Oncomine TCR Beta short-read assay, DNA from cultured CD4+ T cells was sequenced. Via MiXCR, TCRdb re-called the PCR reads, giving one row per CDR3 protein. The repertoire consists of some 17,000 distinct CDR3 sequences, with about 38% occurring once and the leading ten covering 9.5% to 15%. The source of the sample is a study of vaccination and CD4 T cells after COVID-19. Trimming shortened V by 1 base and J by 7 bases, and 11 bases separated the two germline ends. The CDR3 runs to 14 residues. Per the germline V gene, CDR1 is SGHTA and CDR2 is FQGNSA.

This TCR was sampled from a human donor who had recovered from COVID-19. Sample: CD4+ T cells from blood, cultured in vitro. V gene TRBV7-2 combines with J gene TRBJ2-1, with D possibly matching TRBD2 (6 bases). The chain's CDR3 is CASSLVSSANEQFF. Here the CDR3 DNA reads TGTGCCAGCAGCTTAGTGTCTAGCGCGAATGAGCAGTTCTTC.